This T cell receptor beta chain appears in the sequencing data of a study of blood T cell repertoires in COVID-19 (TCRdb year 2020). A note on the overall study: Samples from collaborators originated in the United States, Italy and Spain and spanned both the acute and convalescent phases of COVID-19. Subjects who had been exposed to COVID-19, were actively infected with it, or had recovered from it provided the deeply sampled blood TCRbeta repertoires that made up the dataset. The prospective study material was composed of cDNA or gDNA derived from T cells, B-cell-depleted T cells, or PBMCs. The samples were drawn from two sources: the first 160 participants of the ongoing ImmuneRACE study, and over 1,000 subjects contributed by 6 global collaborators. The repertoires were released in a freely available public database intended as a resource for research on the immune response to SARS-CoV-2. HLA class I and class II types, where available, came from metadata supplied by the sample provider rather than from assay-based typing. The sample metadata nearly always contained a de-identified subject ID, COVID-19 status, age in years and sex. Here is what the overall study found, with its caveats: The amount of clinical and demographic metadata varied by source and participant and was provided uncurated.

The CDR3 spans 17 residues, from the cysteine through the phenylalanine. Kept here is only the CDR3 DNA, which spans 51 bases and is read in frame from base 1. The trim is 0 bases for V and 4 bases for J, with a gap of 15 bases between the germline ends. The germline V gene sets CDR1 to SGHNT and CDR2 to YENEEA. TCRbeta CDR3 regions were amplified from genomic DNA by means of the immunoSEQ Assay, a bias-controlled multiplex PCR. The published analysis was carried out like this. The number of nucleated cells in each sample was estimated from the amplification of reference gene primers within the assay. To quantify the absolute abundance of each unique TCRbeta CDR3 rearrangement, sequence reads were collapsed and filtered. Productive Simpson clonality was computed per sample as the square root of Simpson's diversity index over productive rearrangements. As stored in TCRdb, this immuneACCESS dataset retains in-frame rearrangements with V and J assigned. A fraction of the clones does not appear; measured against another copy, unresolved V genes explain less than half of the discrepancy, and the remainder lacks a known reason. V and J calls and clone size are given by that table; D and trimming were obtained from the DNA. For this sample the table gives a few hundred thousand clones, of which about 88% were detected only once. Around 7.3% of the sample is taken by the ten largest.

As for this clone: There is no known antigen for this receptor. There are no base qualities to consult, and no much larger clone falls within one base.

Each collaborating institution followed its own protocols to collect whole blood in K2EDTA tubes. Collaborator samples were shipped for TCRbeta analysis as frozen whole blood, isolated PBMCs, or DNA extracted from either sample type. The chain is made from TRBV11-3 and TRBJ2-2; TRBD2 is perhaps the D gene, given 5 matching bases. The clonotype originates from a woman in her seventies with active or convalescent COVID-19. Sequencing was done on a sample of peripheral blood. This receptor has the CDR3 CASSLDPGARGTGELFF. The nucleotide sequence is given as TGTGCCAGCAGCTTAGATCCTGGCGCCCGGGGCACCGGGGAGCTGTTTTTT. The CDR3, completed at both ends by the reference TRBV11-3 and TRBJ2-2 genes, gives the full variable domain EAGVVQSPRYKIIEKKQPVAFWCNPISGHNTLYWYLQNLGQGPELLIRYENEEAVDDSQLPKDRFSAERLKGVDSTLKIQPAELGDSAVYLCASSLDPGARGTGELFFGEGSRLTVL.